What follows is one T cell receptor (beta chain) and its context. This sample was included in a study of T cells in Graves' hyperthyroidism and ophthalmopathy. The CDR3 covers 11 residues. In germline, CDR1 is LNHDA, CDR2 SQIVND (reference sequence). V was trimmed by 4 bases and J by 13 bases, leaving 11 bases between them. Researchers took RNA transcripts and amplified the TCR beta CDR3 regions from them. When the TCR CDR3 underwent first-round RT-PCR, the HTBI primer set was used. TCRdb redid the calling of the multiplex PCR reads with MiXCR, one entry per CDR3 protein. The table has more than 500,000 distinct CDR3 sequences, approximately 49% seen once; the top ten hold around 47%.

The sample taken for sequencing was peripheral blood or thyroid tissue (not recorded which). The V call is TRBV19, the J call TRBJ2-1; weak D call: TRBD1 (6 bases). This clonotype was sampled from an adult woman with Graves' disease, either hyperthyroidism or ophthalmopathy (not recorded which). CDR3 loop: CASSRGQRQFF. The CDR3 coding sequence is TGTGCCAGTAGTAGAGGACAGAGACAGTTCTTC.